This record concerns one T cell receptor beta chain sequence. The data were obtained in a study of blood T cell repertoires in COVID-19. Study-level information: The United States, Italy and Spain supplied acute and convalescent COVID-19 samples.

From germline, CDR1 is MNHEY and CDR2 SVGAGI. V was shortened by 0 bases and J by 7 bases, with 9 bases between the two germline ends. The CDR3 is 13 residues long. Followed longitudinally, the Seattle patients had been enrolled during active infection. Authors' processing steps: Amplifying reference gene primers gave estimates of nucleated cell counts. The repertoire was sequenced with immunoSEQ multiplex PCR; TCRdb's copy has only in-frame clones and lacks some. That table furnishes V, J and clone size, whereas the DNA furnished D and trimming. The sample contains some 190,000 clones, 85% of which appear only once.

The chain recombines TRBV6-5 with TRBJ1-1; perhaps TRBD1 as D (6 bases). Sequencing input: peripheral blood. This receptor was identified in a person aged 70 to 85 with COVID-19, enrolled during active disease. The CDR3 sequence is CASSYSGQLEAFF. The CDR3 coding sequence is TGTGCCAGCAGTTACTCGGGACAACTTGAAGCTTTCTTT.